This T cell receptor beta chain was identified during a study of T cell responses to AZD1222 COVID-19 vaccine. Study at large: Second doses were pooled across both intervals (about 4 or about 12 weeks). Study-level results: Targets within unmutated variant regions were reportedly found for nearly half of spike-specific TCRs. Most donors were white British and more were female, and clonal diversity was possibly underestimated.

CDR1 is MGHRA and CDR2 is YSYEKL in the germline V gene. The CDR3 sequence is 15 residues long. Concerning this clone itself: Its antigen is still unknown. The junction and the germline gene differ at one end; a read error may be behind it.

This table comes from immunoSEQ multiplex PCR, and its TCRdb copy is limited to in-frame clones, with some not included. The table lists roughly 180,000 clones, roughly 94% of them singletons, with 0.64% in the top ten. The receptor was isolated from an adult in good health. Specimen: peripheral blood, collected on day 0 of AZD1222 vaccination. The V call is TRBV4-1, the J call TRBJ1-5, with TRBD1 matching over 7 bases. CDR3: CARSDRVVSNQPQHF. The CDR3 DNA sequence: TGCGCCCGCAGCGACAGGGTAGTAAGCAATCAGCCCCAGCATTTT.